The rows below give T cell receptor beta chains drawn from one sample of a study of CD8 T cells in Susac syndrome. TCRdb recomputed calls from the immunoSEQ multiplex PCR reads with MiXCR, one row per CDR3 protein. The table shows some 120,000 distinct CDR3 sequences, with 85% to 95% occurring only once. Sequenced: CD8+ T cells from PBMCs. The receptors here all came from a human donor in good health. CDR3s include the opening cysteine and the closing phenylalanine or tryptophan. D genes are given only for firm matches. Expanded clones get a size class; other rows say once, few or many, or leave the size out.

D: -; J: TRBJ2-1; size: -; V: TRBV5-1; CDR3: CASRARDSYNEQFF; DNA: TGCGCCAGCAGGGCAAGGGATAGCTACAATGAGCAGTTCTTC
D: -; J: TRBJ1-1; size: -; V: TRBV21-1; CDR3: CASNQTARSAEAFF; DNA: TGTGCCAGCAACCAGACAGCACGTTCCGCTGAAGCTTTCTTT
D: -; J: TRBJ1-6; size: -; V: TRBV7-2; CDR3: CASSQMLRGRPLHF; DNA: TGTGCCAGCAGCCAGATGTTGAGGGGAAGACCCCTCCACTTT
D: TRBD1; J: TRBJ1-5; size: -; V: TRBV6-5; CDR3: CASSSIRQGGDQPQHF; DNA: TGTGCCAGCAGTTCCATTAGACAGGGTGGGGATCAGCCCCAGCATTTT
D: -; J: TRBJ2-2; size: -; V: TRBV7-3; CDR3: CASSASRAFGTGELFF; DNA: TGTGCCAGCAGCGCGTCCAGGGCTTTCGGCACCGGGGAGCTGTTTTTT
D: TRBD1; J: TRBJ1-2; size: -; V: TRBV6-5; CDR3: CASSSDRGHGYTF; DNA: TGTGCCAGCAGCTCGGACAGGGGGCATGGCTACACCTTC
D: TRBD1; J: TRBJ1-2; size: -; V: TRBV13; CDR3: CASSAIDRESQGGYTF; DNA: TGTGCCAGCAGCGCCATCGACAGGGAGTCCCAGGGTGGCTACACCTTC
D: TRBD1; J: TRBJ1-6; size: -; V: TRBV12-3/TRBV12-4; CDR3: CASSNTGGDRSPLHF; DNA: TGTGCCAGCAGTAATACAGGGGGAGATAGATCACCCCTCCACTTT
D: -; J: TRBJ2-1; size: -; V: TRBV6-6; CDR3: CASSGVVDEQFF; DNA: TGTGCCAGTTCGGGAGTGGTCGATGAGCAGTTCTTC
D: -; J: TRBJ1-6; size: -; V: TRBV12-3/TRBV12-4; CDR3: CASSQTVSSSPLHF; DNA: TGTGCCAGCAGCCAGACAGTATCCTCCTCACCCCTCCACTTT
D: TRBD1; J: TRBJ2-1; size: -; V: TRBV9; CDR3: CASSVEGQGLNEQFF; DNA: TGTGCCAGCAGCGTAGAAGGACAGGGGTTGAATGAGCAGTTCTTC
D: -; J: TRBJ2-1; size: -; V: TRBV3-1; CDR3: CASSQAVYEQFF; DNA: TGTGCCAGCAGCCAAGCTGTATACGAGCAGTTCTTC
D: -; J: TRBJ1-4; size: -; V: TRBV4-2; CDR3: CASSQALGGWEKLFF; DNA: TGTGCCAGCAGCCAAGCCCTGGGAGGATGGGAAAAACTGTTTTTT
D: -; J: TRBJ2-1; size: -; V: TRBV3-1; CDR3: CASSRLLTPSYNEQFF; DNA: TGTGCCAGCAGTCGTTTACTCACTCCCTCCTACAATGAGCAGTTCTTC
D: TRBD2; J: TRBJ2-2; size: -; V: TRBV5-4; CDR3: CASSLALAGGTNTGELFF; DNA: TGTGCCAGCAGCTTGGCGTTAGCGGGGGGGACGAACACCGGGGAGCTGTTTTTT
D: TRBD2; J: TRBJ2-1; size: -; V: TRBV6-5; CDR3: CAGELAGLYNEQFF; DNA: TGTGCCGGGGAGCTAGCGGGGCTTTACAATGAGCAGTTCTTC
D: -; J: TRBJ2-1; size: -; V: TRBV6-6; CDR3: CASRGRESEQFF; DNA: TGTGCCAGCAGGGGCCGGGAAAGTGAGCAGTTCTTC
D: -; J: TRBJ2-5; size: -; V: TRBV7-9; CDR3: CASLEGRETQYF; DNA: TGTGCCAGTCTAGAGGGGAGAGAGACCCAGTACTTC
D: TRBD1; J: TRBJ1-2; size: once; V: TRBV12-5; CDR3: CASGLDRGLDGYTF; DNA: TGTGCTAGTGGTTTGGACAGGGGATTGGATGGCTACACCTTC
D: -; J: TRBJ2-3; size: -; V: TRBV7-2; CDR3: CASTDGSGPTDTQYF; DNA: TGTGCCAGCACCGATGGGTCAGGCCCCACAGATACGCAGTATTTT
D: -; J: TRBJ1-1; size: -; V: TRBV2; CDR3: CASSESGGNTEAFF; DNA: TGTGCCAGCAGTGAATCGGGGGGGAACACTGAAGCTTTCTTT
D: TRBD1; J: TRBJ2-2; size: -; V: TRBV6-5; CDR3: CASSYSQGALTGELFF; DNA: TGTGCCAGCAGTTATTCCCAGGGGGCGCTCACCGGGGAGCTGTTTTTT
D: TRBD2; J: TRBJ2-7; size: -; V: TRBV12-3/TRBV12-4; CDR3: CASSRDGLAVYEQYF; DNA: TGTGCCAGCAGCCGGGACGGGCTAGCGGTCTACGAGCAGTACTTC
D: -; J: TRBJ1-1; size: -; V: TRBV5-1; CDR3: CASSLERGPAEAFF; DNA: TGCGCCAGCAGCTTGGAGCGGGGTCCAGCTGAAGCTTTCTTT
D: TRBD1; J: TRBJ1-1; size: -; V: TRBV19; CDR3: CASGQGAEAFF; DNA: TGTGCCAGCGGACAGGGGGCTGAAGCTTTCTTT
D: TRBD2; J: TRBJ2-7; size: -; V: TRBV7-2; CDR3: CASSSSGGPAYEQYF; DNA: TGTGCCAGCAGCTCTAGCGGGGGCCCCGCCTACGAGCAGTACTTC
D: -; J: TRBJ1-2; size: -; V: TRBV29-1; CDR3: CSVDLTGAGNYGYTF; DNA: TGCAGCGTTGATCTGACCGGGGCAGGGAACTATGGCTACACCTTC
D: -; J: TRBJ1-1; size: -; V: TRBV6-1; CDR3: CASSPDRGDTEAFF; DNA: TGTGCCAGCAGCCCAGATCGGGGCGACACTGAAGCTTTCTTT
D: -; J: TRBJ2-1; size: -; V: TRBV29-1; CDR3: CSVAPGRDNEQFF; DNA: TGCAGCGTTGCCCCTGGCAGGGACAATGAGCAGTTCTTC
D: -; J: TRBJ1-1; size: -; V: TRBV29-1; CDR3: CSVEVSQNTEAFF; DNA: TGCAGCGTTGAAGTTTCACAGAACACTGAAGCTTTCTTT